These 20 T cell receptor beta chains share one sample of origin, sequenced in a study of blood T cell repertoires in COVID-19. Sequenced by immunoSEQ multiplex PCR; TCRdb stores in-frame clones only, minus some. This repertoire shows some 200,000 clones, about 82% found once; its top ten account for 8% to 13%. The material sequenced was peripheral blood. Receptors were obtained from a woman older than 75 with acute or convalescent COVID-19.

The V call is TRBV5-1, the J call TRBJ1-2; D might be TRBD1 (5 bases). Germline CDR1 and CDR2: SGHRS and YFSETQ. V lost 4 bases and J lost 4, with 14 bases in between. The CDR3 runs 14 residues. This CDR3 reads CASSAGQTSYGYTF. The CDR3 DNA follows: TGCGCCAGCAGCGCTGGACAAACCTCCTATGGCTACACCTTC.

The V gene is TRBV28, the J gene TRBJ2-1; a weak D match, TRBD1 (5 bases). The germline gives CDR1 MDHEN, CDR2 SYDVKM. The CDR3 contains 15 residues. V was pared by 4 bases and J by 8 bases, with 18 bases between. The CDR3 region is CASSYRIIISHEQFF. DNA of the CDR3: TGTGCCAGCAGTTACAGGATTATCATCTCCCATGAGCAGTTCTTC.

This chain joins TRBV24-1 and TRBJ2-5; TRBD2 is a possible D gene (5 bases). CDR3 length: 13 amino acids. Germline loops: CDR1 KGHDR, CDR2 SFDVKD. V was trimmed by 5 bases and J by 5 bases, leaving 11 bases between them. CDR3: CATSGLQRETQYF. For the CDR3, the DNA is TGTGCCACCAGTGGGCTCCAGCGGGAGACCCAGTACTTC.

The V call is TRBV19, the J call TRBJ2-3; D may be TRBD1 (6 bases). The germline gives CDR1 LNHDA, CDR2 SQIVND (reference sequence). This CDR3 contains 13 residues. Trimming took 9 bases from V and 5 from J, leaving 15 bases between them. The CDR3 is CASQQGGGDTQYF. CDR3 in DNA: TGTGCCAGCCAACAGGGTGGCGGAGATACGCAGTATTTT.

The chain links TRBV21-1 to TRBJ1-2; the table calls TRBD1, which could not be checked here. TRBV21-1 is designated a pseudogene. There are 13 residues in the CDR3. CDR3 coding DNA: TGTGCCAGCAGCCATACAGGGTTAGGGGGCTACACCTTC. Protein sequence: CASSHTGLGGYTF.

This clone was recorded once. The V gene is TRBV30, the J gene TRBJ2-3, with TRBD2 identical over 12 bases. The germline V gene encodes CDR1 GTSNPN and CDR2 SVGIG (reference sequence). The CDR3 consists of 16 residues. Trimming cost V 0 bases and J 4 bases; bases outside gene matches: 5. DNA of the CDR3: TGTGCCTGGAGTGTACTGACTAGCGGGAGCGCAGATACGCAGTATTTT. It is translated as CAWSVLTSGSADTQYF.

CDR3 region: CASSEMSSYNSPLHF. The DNA of the CDR3 is TGTGCCAGCAGTGAAATGAGCTCCTATAATTCACCCCTCCACTTT. The chain employs TRBV2 and TRBJ1-6, with D uncertain. Trimming cost V 2 bases and J 0 bases, with 5 bases left between them. CDR1 and CDR2 (germline): SNHLY, FYNNEI. This CDR3 region has 15 residues.

This chain links TRBV5-1 with TRBJ2-5; TRBD2 matches 9 bases. There are 16 residues in the CDR3. Looked up from germline, CDR1 is SGHRS and CDR2 is YFSETQ. The V gene end was trimmed by 4 bases and the J gene end by 1 base; junction bases not matched to a gene: 8. This CDR3 is CASSPILAGSQETQYF. The CDR3 DNA reads TGCGCCAGCAGCCCAATTCTAGCGGGGAGCCAAGAGACCCAGTACTTC. Drawing the rest from reference TRBV5-1 and TRBJ2-5, the complete variable domain is KAGVTQTPRYLIKTRGQQVTLSCSPISGHRSVSWYQQTPGQGLQFLFEYFSETQRNKGNFPGRFSGRQFSNSRSEMNVSTLELGDSALYLCASSPILAGSQETQYFGPGTRLLVL.

The rearrangement joins TRBV18 to TRBJ1-1; possible D gene TRBD1, 5 bases. V was clipped by 5 bases and J by 0 bases, with 10 bases between them. The CDR3 is 14 amino acids. The V gene's germline CDR1 is KGHSH and CDR2 LQKENI. The DNA of the CDR3 is TGTGCCAGCTCATCAGGGCCTGTGAACACTGAAGCTTTCTTT. As protein: CASSSGPVNTEAFF. The full variable domain, with the rest looked up from reference TRBV18 and TRBJ1-1, is NAGVMQNPRHLVRRRGQEARLRCSPMKGHSHVYWYRQLPEEGLKFMVYLQKENIIDESGMPKERFSAEFPKEGPSILRIQQVVRGDSAAYFCASSSGPVNTEAFFGQGTRLTVV.

This clone showed up many times. The chain couples TRBV7-9 to TRBJ1-1, with 8 nucleotides matching TRBD1. V was clipped by 3 bases and J by 0 bases; unmatched bases: 6. The germline V gene encodes CDR1 SEHNR and CDR2 FQNEAQ (reference sequence). The CDR3 has 16 amino acids. The CDR3 DNA is TGTGCCAGCAGCTTCAACACAGGGGGTCTGAACACTGAAGCTTTCTTT. Translating gives CASSFNTGGLNTEAFF.

The rearrangement links TRBV7-3 to TRBJ1-1; maybe TRBD1 (5 bases). The CDR3 is 14 amino acids. Trimming stripped 4 bases from V and 4 bases from J, with 13 bases between. Germline CDR1 reads SGHTA; CDR2 reads FQGTGA. The CDR3 sequence: CASSSQAFGTEAFF. The CDR3 DNA reads as TGTGCCAGCAGCTCACAGGCATTCGGCACTGAAGCTTTCTTT. The whole variable domain, remainder taken from reference TRBV7-3 and TRBJ1-1, is GAGVSQTPSNKVTEKGKYVELRCDPISGHTALYWYRQSLGQGPEFLIYFQGTGAADDSGLPNDRFFAVRPEGSVSTLKIQRTERGDSAVYLCASSSQAFGTEAFFGQGTRLTVV.

As DNA, the CDR3 is TGTGCCAGCAGCTTTACCGACCGACTTAGCTCCTACGAGCAGTACTTC. Encoded protein: CASSFTDRLSSYEQYF. This chain connects TRBV11-2 to TRBJ2-7; D uncertain. The germline CDR1 and CDR2 sequences are SGHAT and FQNNGV. V lost 3 bases and J lost 0, with 15 bases in between. The CDR3 has 16 amino acids.

This sequence joins TRBV3-1 (or the pseudogene TRBV3-2) and TRBJ2-3, with 8 bases identical to TRBD2. V gave up 4 bases and J gave up 4 bases; unmatched junction bases: 4. From germline, CDR1 is LGHDT and CDR2 YNNKEL (reference sequence). The length of the CDR3 is 14 residues. CDR3 DNA sequence: TGTGCCAGCAGCCTTGGACTAGCCCCAGATACGCAGTATTTT. This translates into CASSLGLAPDTQYF.

The CDR3 coding sequence is TGCGCCAGCAGCCGTGGACTAGCGGGAGGTTCAGCGATACCCTACGAGCAGTACTTC. This translates into CASSRGLAGGSAIPYEQYF. The genes are TRBV4-1 and TRBJ2-7, with TRBD2 matching 14 bases. Germline V CDR1 and CDR2: MGHRA, YSYEKL. Germline trimming cut 4 bases from V and 2 bases from J; bases unmatched to any gene: 13. There are 19 residues in the CDR3.

This chain links TRBV29-1 with TRBJ2-7; a weak D match, TRBD1 (6 bases). Trimming removed 7 bases at V and 4 bases at J, with 14 bases between. Germline V lookup: CDR1 SQVTM, CDR2 ANQGSEA. The CDR3 sequence is 12 residues long. The CDR3 DNA is TGCAGCGCCACACAGGGTGGGTACGAGCAGTACTTC. This gives the protein CSATQGGYEQYF.

The V gene is TRBV4-1, the J gene TRBJ2-5, with D perhaps TRBD1 (6 bases). Germline CDR1 MGHRA, CDR2 YSYEKL. This CDR3 is 13 amino acids long. The V and J ends lost 4 bases and 1 base respectively, with 7 bases between them. The CDR3 loop is CASSRTAQETQYF. CDR3 DNA: TGCGCCAGCAGCCGGACAGCCCAAGAGACCCAGTACTTC.

This clone was found a few times. The chain carries TRBV28 and TRBJ2-2; a possible D gene is TRBD2 (5 bases). V lost 5 bases to trimming and J lost 2 bases, with 9 bases between them. The CDR3 contains 14 residues. Germline CDR1 MDHEN, CDR2 SYDVKM. The CDR3 reads CASSPSRNTGELFF. The CDR3 bases are TGTGCCAGCAGTCCTAGCCGCAACACCGGGGAGCTGTTTTTT. Together with reference TRBV28 and TRBJ2-2, the CDR3 gives the full variable domain: DVKVTQSSRYLVKRTGEKVFLECVQDMDHENMFWYRQDPGLGLRLIYFSYDVKMKEKGDIPEGYSVSREKKERFSLILESASTNQTSMYLCASSPSRNTGELFFGEGSRLTVL.

The gene calls are TRBV29-1 and TRBJ1-1; D might be TRBD1 (6 bases). The CDR3 runs 13 residues. Trimming removed 8 bases at V and 1 base at J, with 14 bases between. CDR1 and CDR2 from the germline V gene are SQVTM and ANQGSEA. CDR3 amino acids: CSLRDKTNTEAFF. The CDR3 DNA reads as TGCAGCCTTAGGGACAAAACGAACACTGAAGCTTTCTTT. Full variable domain (rest looked up from reference TRBV29-1 and TRBJ1-1): SAVISQKPSRDICQRGTSLTIQCQVDSQVTMMFWYRQQPGQSLTLIATANQGSEATYESGFVIDKFPISRPNLTFSTLTVSNMSPEDSSIYLCSLRDKTNTEAFFGQGTRLTVV.

The chain uses TRBV11-3 and TRBJ2-5; TRBD1 aligns across 10 bases. The CDR3 covers 14 residues. Germline V gene data show CDR1 as SGHNT and CDR2 as YENEEA. Trimming removed 5 bases from V and 2 bases from J; junction bases left unmatched: 2. The CDR3 DNA is TGTGCCAGCAGCCCGGACAGGGGGCAAGAGACCCAGTACTTC. Amino acids: CASSPDRGQETQYF.

This chain's CDR3 is CATTPGNQPQHF. The DNA for the CDR3 is TGTGCCACCACCCCAGGGAATCAGCCCCAGCATTTT. The V and J genes are TRBV28 and TRBJ1-5; tentatively, D is TRBD1 (5 bases). The V gene's germline CDR1 is MDHEN and CDR2 SYDVKM. V was shortened by 10 bases and J by 4 bases, with 11 bases between the two germline ends. The CDR3 runs 12 residues.